The entry below gives a single T cell receptor (beta chain) sequence along with its context. This specimen comes from a study of blood T cells in healthy people across ages. Trimming left V 3 bases short and J 3 bases short, with 8 bases between. Looked up from germline, CDR1 is ENHRY and CDR2 is SYGVKD. CDR3 length equals 14 residues. For the second PCR, which ran for roughly 7 to 11 cycles, a sample-barcoded 5' primer and a J-beta primer mix were used. TCRdb reprocessed the 5' RACE reads via MiXCR and lists one record per CDR3 protein. Here the sample spans fewer than 600,000 distinct CDR3 sequences, about 27% being singletons. The sample was also reused in another study, on T cells of mothers and their children.

This sequence joins TRBV10-3 and TRBJ2-2; possibly TRBD2 for D (5 bases). The sample comprised blood. The source of this sequence is a boy aged 2 to 10 in good health. The CDR3 reads CAISDRRDTGELFF. CDR3 DNA sequence: TGTGCCATCAGTGATAGGCGGGACACCGGGGAGCTGTTTTTT.